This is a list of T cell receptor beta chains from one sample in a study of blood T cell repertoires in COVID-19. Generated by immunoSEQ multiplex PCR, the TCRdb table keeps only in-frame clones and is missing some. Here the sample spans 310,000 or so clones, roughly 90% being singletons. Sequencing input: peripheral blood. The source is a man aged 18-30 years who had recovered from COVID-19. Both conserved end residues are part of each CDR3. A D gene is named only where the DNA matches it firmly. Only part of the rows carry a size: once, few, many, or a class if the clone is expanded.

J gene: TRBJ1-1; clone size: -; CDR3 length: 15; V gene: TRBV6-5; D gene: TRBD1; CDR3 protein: CASSDQNRGRTEAFF; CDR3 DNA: TGTGCCAGCAGCGACCAAAACAGGGGGCGTACTGAAGCTTTCTTT
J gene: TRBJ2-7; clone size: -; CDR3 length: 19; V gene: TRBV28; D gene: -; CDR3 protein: CASSSPLLRTALRGNEQYF; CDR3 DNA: TGTGCCAGCAGTTCCCCTCTCCTACGGACAGCCCTGCGTGGCAACGAGCAGTACTTC
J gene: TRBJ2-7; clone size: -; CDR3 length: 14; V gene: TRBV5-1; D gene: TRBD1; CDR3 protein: CASSLNRGAYEQYF; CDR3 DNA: TGCGCCAGCAGCTTGAACAGGGGAGCCTACGAGCAGTACTTC
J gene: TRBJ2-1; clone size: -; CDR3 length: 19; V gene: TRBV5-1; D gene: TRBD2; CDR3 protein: CASSLGGRVHLVGVDEQFF; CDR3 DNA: TGCGCCAGCAGCTTAGGCGGGAGGGTCCACCTAGTTGGTGTCGATGAGCAGTTCTTC
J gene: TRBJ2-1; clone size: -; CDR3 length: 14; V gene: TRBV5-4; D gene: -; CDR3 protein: CASSSHGGLNEQFF; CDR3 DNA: TGTGCCAGCAGCTCCCACGGAGGGTTGAATGAGCAGTTCTTC
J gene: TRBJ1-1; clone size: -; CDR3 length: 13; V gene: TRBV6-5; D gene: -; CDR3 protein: CASSYSDRLEAFF; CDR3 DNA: TGTGCCAGCAGTTACTCCGACAGACTTGAAGCTTTCTTT
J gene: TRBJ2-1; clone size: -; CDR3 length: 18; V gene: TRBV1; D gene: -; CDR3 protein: CTSSQEGSGAGEDNEQFF; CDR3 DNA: TGCACCAGCAGCCAAGAGGGGTCGGGAGCGGGAGAGGACAATGAGCAGTTCTTC
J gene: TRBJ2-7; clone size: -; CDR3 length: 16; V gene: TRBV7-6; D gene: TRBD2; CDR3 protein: CASSPGIAGGVYEQYF; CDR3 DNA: TGTGCCAGCAGCCCCGGCATAGCGGGAGGGGTCTACGAGCAGTACTTC
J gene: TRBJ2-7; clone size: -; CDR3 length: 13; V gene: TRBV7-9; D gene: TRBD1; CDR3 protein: CASSDRGSHEQYF; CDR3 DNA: TGTGCCAGCAGCGACAGGGGATCCCACGAGCAGTACTTC
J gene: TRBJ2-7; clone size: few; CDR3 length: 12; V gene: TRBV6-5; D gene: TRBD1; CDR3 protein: CASRRQGYEQYF; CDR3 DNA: TGTGCCAGCAGACGACAGGGGTACGAGCAGTACTTC
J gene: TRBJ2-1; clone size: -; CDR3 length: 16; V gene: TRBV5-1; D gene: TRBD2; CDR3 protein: CASSLGRLAENNEQFF; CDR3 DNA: TGCGCCAGCAGCTTGGGGCGACTAGCGGAGAACAATGAGCAGTTCTTC
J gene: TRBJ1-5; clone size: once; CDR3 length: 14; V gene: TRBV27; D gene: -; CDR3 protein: CASSLRQNNQPQHF; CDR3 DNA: TGTGCCAGCAGTTTGAGGCAGAACAATCAGCCCCAGCATTTT
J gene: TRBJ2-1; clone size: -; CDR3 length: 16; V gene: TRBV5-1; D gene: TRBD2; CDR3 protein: CASSDLTSGVYNEQFF; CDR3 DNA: TGCGCCAGCAGCGACCTTACTAGCGGGGTTTACAATGAGCAGTTCTTC
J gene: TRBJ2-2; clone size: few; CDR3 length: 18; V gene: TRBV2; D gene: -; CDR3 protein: CASTTDRGTAGTAGELFF; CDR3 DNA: TGTGCCAGCACTACCGATCGGGGGACCGCCGGGACCGCCGGGGAGCTGTTTTTT
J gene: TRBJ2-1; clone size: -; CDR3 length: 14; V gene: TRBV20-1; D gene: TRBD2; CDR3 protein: CSASSGSENNEQFF; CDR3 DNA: TGCAGTGCCAGTAGCGGGAGTGAAAACAATGAGCAGTTCTTC
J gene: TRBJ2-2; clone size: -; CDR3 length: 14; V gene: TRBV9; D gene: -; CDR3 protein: CASSGISGAGELFF; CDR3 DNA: TGTGCCAGCAGCGGAATTTCGGGGGCCGGGGAGCTGTTTTTT
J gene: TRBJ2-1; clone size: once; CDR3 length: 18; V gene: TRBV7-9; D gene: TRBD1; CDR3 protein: CASSRPGQGIKSYNEQFF; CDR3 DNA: TGTGCCAGCAGCCGACCGGGACAGGGAATCAAGTCCTACAATGAGCAGTTCTTC
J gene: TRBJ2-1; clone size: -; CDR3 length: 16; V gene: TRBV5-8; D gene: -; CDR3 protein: CASSPKGGVSYNEQFF; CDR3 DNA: TGTGCCAGCAGCCCGAAGGGGGGGGTTTCCTACAATGAGCAGTTCTTC
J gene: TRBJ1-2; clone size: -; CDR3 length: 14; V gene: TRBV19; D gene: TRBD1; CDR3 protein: CASSDRGRSYGYTF; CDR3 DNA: TGTGCCAGTAGCGACAGGGGGCGCAGCTATGGCTACACCTTC
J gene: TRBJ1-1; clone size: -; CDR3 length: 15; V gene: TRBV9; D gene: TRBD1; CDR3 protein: CASSGGQGVNTEAFF; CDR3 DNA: TGTGCCAGCAGCGGCGGACAGGGGGTGAACACTGAAGCTTTCTTT
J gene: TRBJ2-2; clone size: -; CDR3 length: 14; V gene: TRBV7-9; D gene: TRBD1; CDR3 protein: CASMGTANTGELFF; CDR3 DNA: TGTGCCAGCATGGGGACAGCGAACACCGGGGAGCTGTTTTTT
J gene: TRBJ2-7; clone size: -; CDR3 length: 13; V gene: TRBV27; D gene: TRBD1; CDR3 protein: CASSGTGGYEQYF; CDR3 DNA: TGTGCCAGCTCCGGGACAGGGGGCTACGAGCAGTACTTC
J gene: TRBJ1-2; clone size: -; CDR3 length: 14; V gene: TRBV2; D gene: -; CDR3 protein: CASHRSLLVYGYTF; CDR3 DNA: TGTGCCAGCCACCGGTCTTTGTTGGTCTATGGCTACACCTTC
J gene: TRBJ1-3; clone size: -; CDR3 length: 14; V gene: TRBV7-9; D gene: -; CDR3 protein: CASSPGTSGNTIYF; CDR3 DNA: TGTGCCAGCAGCCCCGGGACTTCTGGAAACACCATATATTTT
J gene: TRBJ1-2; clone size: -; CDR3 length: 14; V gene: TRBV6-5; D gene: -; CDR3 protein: CASSYGAGIYGYTF; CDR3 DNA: TGTGCCAGCAGTTATGGGGCAGGGATCTATGGCTACACCTTC
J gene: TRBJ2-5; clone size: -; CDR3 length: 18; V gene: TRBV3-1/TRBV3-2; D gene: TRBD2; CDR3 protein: CASSQDRTSGGTQETQYF; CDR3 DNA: TGTGCCAGCAGCCAAGACCGGACTAGCGGGGGGACCCAAGAGACCCAGTACTTC
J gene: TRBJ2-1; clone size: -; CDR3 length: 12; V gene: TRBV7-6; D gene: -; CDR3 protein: CASSRGDDEQFF; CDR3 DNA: TGTGCCAGCAGCCGGGGAGACGATGAGCAGTTCTTC
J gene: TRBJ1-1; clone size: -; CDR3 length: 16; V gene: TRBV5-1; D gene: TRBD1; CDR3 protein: CASSPRRQGANTEAFF; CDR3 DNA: TGCGCCAGCAGTCCCCGGCGACAGGGGGCGAACACTGAAGCTTTCTTT
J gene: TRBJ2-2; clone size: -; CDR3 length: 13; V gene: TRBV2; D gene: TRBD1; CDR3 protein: CASSEEGARELFF; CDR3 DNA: TGTGCCAGCAGTGAAGAGGGGGCGAGGGAGCTGTTTTTT
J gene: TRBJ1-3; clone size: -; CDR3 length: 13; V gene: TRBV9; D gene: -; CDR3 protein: CASSLGAGNTIYF; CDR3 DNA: TGTGCCAGCAGCCTAGGAGCTGGAAACACCATATATTTT
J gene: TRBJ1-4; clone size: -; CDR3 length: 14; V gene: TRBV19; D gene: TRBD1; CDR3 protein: CASSKQGQNEKLFF; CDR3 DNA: TGTGCCAGTAGTAAACAGGGGCAGAATGAAAAACTGTTTTTT
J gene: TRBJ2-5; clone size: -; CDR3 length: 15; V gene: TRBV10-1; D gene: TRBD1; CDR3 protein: CASKRDRGLCETQYF; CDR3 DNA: TGCGCCAGCAAACGCGACAGGGGGCTATGTGAGACCCAGTACTTC
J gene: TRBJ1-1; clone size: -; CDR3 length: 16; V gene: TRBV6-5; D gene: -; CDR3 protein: CASSYSAREVGTEAFF; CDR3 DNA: TGTGCCAGCAGTTACTCGGCCAGGGAAGTAGGCACTGAAGCTTTCTTT
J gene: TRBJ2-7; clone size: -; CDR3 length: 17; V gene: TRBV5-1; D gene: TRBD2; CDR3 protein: CASSLGQREGPGYEQYF; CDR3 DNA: TGCGCCAGCAGCTTGGGGCAGCGGGAGGGCCCTGGGTACGAGCAGTACTTC
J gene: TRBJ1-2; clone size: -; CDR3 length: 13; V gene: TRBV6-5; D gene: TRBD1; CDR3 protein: CASSLTGNYGYTF; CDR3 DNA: TGTGCCAGCAGTTTGACAGGGAACTATGGCTACACCTTC
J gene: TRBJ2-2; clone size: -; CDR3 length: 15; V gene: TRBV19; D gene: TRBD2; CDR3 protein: CASTGLAGLDGELFF; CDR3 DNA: TGTGCCAGTACAGGGCTAGCGGGTCTAGATGGGGAGCTGTTTTTT